The TCR beta chain under discussion was sequenced for a study of blood T cells in healthy people across ages. This clonotype has just a few counts. Given a much more abundant clone one base away, this may be a read error. PCR was performed a second time for 7 to 11 cycles using a sample-barcoded 5' primer and a J-beta primer mix. Every cDNA was tagged by a template-switch adaptor with 12 random nucleotides. TCRdb passed the 5' RACE reads through MiXCR, listing each CDR3 protein once. Here the sample spans hundreds of thousands of distinct CDR3 sequences, 20% to 25% being singletons. The germline V gene encodes CDR1 SGDLS and CDR2 YYNGEE. CDR3 length: 14 residues. The V end lost 7 bases, the J end lost 3 bases, and 14 bases lay between the germline ends.

The clonotype originates from a man in his sixties or seventies in good health. The sequenced sample consisted of blood. The genes are TRBV9 and TRBJ2-4; D is undetermined. The chain's CDR3 is CASGDRGGKNIQYF. As DNA, the CDR3 is TGTGCCAGCGGCGACCGAGGCGGCAAAAACATTCAGTACTTC.